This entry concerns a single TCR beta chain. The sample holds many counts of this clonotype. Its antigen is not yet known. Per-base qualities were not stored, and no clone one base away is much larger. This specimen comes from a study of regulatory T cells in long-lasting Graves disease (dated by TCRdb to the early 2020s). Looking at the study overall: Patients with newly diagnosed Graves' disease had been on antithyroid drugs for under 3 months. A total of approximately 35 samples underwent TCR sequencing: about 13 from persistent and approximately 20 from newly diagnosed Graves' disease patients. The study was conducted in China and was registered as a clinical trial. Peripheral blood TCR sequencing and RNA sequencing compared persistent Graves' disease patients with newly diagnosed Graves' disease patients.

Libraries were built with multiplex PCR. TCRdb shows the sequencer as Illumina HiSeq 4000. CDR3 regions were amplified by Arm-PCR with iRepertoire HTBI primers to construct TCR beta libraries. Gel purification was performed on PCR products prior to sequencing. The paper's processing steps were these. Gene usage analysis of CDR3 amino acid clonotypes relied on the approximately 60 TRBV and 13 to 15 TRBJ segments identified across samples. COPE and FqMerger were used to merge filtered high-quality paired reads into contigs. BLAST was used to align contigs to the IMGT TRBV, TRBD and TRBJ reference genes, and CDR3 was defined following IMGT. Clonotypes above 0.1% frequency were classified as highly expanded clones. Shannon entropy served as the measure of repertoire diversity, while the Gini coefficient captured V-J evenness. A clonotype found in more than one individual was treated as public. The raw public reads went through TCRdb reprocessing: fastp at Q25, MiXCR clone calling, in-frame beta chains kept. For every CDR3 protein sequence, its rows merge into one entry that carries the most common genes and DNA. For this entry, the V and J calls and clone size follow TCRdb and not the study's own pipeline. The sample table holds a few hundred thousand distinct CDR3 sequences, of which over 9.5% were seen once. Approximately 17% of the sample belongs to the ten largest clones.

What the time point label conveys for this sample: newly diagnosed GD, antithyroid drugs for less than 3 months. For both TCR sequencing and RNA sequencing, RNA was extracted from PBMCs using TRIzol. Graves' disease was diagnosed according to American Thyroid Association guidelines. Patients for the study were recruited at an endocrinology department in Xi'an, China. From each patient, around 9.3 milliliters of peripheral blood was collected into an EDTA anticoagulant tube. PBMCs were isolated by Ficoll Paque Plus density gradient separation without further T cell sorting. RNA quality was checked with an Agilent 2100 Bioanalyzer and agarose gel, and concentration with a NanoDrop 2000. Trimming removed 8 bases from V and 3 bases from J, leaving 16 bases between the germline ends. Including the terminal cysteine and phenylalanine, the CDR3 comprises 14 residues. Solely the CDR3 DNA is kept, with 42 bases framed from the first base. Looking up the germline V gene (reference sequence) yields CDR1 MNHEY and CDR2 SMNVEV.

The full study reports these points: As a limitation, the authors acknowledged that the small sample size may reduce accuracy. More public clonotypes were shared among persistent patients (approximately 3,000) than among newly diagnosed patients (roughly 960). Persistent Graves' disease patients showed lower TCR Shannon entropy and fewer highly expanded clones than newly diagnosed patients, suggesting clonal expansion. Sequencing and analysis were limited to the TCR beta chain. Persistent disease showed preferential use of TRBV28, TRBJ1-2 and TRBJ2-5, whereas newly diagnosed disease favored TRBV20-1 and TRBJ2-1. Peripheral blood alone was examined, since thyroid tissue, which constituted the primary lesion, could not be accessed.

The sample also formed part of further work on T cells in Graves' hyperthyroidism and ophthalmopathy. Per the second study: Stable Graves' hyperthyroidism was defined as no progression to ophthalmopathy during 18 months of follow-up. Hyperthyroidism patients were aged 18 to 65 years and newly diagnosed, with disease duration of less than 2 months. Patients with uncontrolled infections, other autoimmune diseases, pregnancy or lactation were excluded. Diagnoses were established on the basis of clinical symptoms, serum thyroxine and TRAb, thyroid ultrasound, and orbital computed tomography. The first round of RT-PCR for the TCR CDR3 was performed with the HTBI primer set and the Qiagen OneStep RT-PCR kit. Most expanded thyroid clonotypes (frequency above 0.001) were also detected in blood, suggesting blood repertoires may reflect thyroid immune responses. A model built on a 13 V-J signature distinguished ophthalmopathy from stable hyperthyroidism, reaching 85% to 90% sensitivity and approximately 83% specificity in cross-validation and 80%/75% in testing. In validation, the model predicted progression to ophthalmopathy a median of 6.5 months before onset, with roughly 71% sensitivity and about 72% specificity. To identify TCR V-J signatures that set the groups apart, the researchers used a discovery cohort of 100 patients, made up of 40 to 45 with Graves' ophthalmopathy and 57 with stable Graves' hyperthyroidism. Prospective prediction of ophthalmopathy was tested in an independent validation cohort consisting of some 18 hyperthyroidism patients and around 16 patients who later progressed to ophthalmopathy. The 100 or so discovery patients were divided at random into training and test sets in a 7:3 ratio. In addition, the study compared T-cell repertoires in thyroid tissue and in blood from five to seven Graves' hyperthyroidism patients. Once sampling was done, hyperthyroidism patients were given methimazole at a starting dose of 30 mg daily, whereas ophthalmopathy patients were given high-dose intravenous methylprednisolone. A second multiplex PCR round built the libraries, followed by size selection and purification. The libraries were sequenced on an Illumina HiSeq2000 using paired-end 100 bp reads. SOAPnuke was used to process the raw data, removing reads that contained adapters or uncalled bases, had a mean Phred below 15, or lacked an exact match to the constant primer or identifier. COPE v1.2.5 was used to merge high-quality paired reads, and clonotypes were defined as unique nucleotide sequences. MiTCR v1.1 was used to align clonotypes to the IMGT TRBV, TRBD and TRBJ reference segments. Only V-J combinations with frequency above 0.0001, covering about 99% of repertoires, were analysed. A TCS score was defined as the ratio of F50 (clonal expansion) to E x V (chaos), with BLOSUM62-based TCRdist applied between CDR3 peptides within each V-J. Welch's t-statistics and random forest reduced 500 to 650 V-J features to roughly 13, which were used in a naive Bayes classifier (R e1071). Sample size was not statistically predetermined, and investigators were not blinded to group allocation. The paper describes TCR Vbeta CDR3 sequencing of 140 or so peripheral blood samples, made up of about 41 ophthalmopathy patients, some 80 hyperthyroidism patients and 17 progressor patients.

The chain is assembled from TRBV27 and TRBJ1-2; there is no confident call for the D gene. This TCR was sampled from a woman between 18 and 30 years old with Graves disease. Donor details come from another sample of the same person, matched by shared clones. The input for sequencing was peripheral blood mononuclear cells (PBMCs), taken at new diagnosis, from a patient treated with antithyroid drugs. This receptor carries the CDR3 CASHGRSLYYGYTF. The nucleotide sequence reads TGTGCCAGCCACGGTCGGTCCCTATACTATGGCTACACCTTC.